The entry that follows covers one T cell receptor (beta chain) sequence. Its target is unknown. Healthy bone marrow donors made up the donors. While unrecorded immune exposures were likely, the donors were nominally healthy when sampled. These data are taken from a study of cytomegalovirus exposure and HLA in healthy donors. The study, taken as a whole, reports: In a later analysis, TCR association rates varied by HLA locus: DRB1 most, HLA-C fewest.

Both 60 Vbeta primers and 13 Jbeta primers went into the PCR. Clones were sequenced by immunoSEQ multiplex PCR, and TCRdb holds only the in-frame ones, with some missing. The sample comprises 110,000 to 150,000 clones, 79% of which are singletons, and roughly 1% rests with the top ten. Germline-derived CDR1 and CDR2 are SGHNT and YYREEE (reference sequence). V gave up 0 bases and J gave up 7 bases; unmatched junction bases: 8. The CDR3 contains 15 residues. The sequence derives from a man between 18 and 35 years old in good health and CMV-seronegative. The V and J genes are TRBV5-4 and TRBJ1-2; TRBD1 matches 8 bases. The specimen sequenced was PBMCs. Written as DNA, the CDR3 is TGTGCCAGCAGCTTGGCCGCAGGGGGCCTTCCTGGCTACACCTTC. Translated, it gives CASSLAAGGLPGYTF.